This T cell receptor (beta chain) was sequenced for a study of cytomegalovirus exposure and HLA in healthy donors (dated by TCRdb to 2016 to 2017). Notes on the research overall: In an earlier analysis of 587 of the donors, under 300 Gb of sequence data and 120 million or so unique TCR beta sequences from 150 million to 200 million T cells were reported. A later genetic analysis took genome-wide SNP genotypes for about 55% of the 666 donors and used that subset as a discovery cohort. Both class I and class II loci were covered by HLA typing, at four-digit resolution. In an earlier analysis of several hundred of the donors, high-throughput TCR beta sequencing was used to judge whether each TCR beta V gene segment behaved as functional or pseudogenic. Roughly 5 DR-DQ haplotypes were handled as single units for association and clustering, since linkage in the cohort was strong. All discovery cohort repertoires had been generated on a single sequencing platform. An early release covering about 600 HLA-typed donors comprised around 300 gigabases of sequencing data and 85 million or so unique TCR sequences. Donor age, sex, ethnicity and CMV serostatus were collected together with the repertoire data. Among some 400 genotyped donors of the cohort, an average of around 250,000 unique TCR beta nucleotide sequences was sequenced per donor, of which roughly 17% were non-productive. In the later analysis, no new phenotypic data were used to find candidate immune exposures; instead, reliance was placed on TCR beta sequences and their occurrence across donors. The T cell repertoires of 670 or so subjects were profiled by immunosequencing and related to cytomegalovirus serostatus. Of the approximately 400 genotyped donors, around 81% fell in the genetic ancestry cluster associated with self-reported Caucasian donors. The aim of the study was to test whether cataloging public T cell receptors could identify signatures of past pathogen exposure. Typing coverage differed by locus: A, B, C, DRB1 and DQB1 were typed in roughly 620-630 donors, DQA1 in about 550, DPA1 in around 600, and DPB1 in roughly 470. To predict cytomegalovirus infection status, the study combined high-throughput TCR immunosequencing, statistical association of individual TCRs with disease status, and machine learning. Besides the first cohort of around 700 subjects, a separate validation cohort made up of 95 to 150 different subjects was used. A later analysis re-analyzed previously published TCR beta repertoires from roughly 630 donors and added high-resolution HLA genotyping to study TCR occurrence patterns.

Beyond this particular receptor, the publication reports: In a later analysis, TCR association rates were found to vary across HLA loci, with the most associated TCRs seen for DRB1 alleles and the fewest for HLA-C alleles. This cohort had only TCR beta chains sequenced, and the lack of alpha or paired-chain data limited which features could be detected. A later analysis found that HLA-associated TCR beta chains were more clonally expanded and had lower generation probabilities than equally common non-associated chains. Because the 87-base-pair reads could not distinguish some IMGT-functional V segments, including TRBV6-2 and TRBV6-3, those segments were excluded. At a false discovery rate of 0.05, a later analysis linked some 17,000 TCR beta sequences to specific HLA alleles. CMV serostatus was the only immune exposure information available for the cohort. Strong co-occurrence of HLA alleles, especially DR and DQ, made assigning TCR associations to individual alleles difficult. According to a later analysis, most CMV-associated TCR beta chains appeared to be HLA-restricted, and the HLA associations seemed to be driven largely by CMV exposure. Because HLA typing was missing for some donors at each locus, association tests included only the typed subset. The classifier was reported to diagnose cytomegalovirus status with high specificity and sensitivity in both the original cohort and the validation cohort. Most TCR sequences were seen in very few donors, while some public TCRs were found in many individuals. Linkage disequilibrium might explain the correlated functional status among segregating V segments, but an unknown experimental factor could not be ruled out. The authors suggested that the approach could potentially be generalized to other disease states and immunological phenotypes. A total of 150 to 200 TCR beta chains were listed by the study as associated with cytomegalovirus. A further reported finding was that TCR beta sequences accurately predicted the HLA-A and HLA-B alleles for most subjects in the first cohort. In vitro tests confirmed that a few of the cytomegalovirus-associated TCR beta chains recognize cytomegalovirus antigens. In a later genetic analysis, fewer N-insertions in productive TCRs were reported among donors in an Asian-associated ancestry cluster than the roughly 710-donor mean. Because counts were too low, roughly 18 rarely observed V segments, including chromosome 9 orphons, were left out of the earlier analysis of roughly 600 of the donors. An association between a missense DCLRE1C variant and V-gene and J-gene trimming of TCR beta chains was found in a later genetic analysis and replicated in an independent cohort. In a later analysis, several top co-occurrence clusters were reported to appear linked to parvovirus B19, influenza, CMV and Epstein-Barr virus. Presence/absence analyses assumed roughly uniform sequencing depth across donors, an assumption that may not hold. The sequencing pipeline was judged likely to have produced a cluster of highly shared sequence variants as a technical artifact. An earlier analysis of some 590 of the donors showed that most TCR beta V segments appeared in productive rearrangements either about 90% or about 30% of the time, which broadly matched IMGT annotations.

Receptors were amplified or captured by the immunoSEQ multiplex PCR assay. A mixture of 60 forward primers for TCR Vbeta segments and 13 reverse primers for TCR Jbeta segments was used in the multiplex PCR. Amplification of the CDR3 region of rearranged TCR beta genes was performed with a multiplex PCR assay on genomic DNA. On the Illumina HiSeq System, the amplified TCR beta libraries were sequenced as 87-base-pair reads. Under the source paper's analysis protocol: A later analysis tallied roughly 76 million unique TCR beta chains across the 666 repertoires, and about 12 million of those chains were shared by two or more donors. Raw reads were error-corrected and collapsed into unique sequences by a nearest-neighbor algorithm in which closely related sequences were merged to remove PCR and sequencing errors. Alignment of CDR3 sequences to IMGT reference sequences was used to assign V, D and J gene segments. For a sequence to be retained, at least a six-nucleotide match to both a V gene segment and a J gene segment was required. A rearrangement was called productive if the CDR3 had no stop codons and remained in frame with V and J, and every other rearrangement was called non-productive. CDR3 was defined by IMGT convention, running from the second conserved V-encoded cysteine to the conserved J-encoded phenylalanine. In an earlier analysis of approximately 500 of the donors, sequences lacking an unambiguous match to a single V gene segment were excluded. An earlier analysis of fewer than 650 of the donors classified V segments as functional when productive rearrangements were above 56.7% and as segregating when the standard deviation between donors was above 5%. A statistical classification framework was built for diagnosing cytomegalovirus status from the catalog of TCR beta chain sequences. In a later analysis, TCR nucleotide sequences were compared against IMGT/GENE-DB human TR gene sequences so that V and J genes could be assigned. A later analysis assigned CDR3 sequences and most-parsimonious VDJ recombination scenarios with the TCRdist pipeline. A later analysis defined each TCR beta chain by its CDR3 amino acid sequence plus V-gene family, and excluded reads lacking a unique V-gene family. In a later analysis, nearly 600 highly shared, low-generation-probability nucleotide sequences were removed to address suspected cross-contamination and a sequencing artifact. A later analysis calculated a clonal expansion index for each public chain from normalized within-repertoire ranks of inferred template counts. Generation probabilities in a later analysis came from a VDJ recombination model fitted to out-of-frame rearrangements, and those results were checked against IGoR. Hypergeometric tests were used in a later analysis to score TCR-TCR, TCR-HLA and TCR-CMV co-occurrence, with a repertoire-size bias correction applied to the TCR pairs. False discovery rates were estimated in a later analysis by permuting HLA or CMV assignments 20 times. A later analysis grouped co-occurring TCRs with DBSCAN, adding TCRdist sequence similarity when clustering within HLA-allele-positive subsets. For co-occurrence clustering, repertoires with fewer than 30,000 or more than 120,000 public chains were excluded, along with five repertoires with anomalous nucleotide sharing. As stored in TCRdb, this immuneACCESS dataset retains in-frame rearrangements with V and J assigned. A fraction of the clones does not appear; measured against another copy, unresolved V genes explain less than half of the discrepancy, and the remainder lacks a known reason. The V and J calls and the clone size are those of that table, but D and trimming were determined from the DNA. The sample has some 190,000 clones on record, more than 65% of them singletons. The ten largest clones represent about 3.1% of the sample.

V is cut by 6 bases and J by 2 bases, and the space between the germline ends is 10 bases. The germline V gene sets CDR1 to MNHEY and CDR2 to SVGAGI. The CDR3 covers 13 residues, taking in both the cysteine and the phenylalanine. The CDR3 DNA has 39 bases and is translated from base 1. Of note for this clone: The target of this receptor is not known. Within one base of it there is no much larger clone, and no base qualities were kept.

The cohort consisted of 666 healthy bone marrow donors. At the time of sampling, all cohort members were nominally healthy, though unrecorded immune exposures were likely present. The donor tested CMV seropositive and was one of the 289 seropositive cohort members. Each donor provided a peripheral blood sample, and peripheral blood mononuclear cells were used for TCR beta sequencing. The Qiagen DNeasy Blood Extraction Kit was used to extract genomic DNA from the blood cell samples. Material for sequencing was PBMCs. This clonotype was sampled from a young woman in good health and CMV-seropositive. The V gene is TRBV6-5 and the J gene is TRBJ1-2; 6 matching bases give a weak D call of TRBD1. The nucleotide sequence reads TGTGCCAGCAGCGGAACAGGGAACTATGGCTACACCTTC. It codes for CASSGTGNYGYTF.